This T cell receptor beta chain was sequenced in a study of T-cell reconstitution after alpha-beta-depleted transplantation in children. The V end was cut by 2 bases, the J end by 2 bases, with 14 bases between. Looked up from germline, CDR1 is SGHKS and CDR2 is YYEKEE (reference sequence). The CDR3 is 16 residues long. This clonotype has only a few counts. Construction of the TCRbeta library involved unique molecular identifiers. TCRdb fed the PCR reads into MiXCR, producing one record per CDR3 protein. The sample lists 490,000 or so distinct CDR3 sequences, around 12% occurring once. The sequenced sample was PBMCs from the stem cell graft donor, obtained from the stem cell graft. This chain joins TRBV5-5 and TRBJ2-1; possibly TRBD1 or TRBD2 for D (5 bases each). This clonotype originated in a human donor who donated a stem cell graft to a child with combined immunodeficiency. CDR3 nucleotides: TGTGCCAGCAGCTTAGGGGAACCGAGGGCCTACAATGAGCAGTTCTTC. This codes for CASSLGEPRAYNEQFF.